This T cell receptor (beta chain) was documented in a study of radiotherapy plus CTLA-4 blockade in lung cancer. The overall study: Objective response rate was 18%; disease control rate, approximately 30%. Study-wide results and limits: Clones derived from tumor TCRs expanded in blood after radiotherapy plus ipilimumab.

A single count supports this clone. Its antigen is not known. Repertoires were generated with immunoSEQ multiplex PCR, while TCRdb's copy carries only in-frame clones and drops some. The sample has 25,000 to 35,000 clones; 70% to 80% are singletons. This CDR3 spans 15 amino acids. The V gene's germline CDR1 is SGHTA and CDR2 FQGTGA. Trimming shortened V by 5 bases and J by 0 bases, and 12 bases separated the two germline ends. The sequence derives from a human donor with non-small cell lung cancer that progressed on radiotherapy plus ipilimumab. The sequencing here drew on peripheral blood, taken from a patient treated with radiotherapy plus ipilimumab. The chain employs TRBV7-3 and TRBJ2-3; D possibly corresponds to TRBD2 (6 bases). The CDR3 coding sequence is TGTGCCAGCAGCCCCCAAGGAGGGAGCACAGATACGCAGTATTTT. Translation gives CASSPQGGSTDTQYF. Complete variable domain (other parts from reference TRBV7-3 and TRBJ2-3): GAGVSQTPSNKVTEKGKYVELRCDPISGHTALYWYRQSLGQGPEFLIYFQGTGAADDSGLPNDRFFAVRPEGSVSTLKIQRTERGDSAVYLCASSPQGGSTDTQYFGPGTRLTVL.